The 30 T cell receptor beta chains listed next were all sequenced from one sample in a study of T cells in tuberculosis. The time point is: new active TB diagnosis, blood taken before or within 7 days of starting treatment. Using immunoSEQ multiplex PCR, the repertoire was profiled, and TCRdb retains in-frame clones only, with some absent. This table holds 25,000 to 40,000 clones, 87% found once. This sample comprised PBMCs, obtained at tuberculosis diagnosis. The source is an adult with tuberculosis.

This rearrangement joins TRBV19 to TRBJ2-7; 7 bases match TRBD1. The CDR3 consists of 14 residues. With 3 bases clipped from V and 2 bases from J, the junction kept 4 bases outside the gene matches. Germline CDR1 reads LNHDA; CDR2 reads SQIVND (reference sequence). CDR3 in amino acids: CASSILTGPYEQYF. CDR3 coding DNA: TGTGCCAGTAGTATTTTGACAGGGCCCTACGAGCAGTACTTC.

This chain joins TRBV27 and TRBJ2-7; the match to TRBD2 covers 9 bases. Germline V CDR1 and CDR2: MNHEY, SMNVEV (reference sequence). V was clipped by 8 bases and J by 6 bases; unmatched bases: 14. The CDR3 consists of 15 residues. The CDR3 is CASGPWAGGPIEQYF. DNA for the CDR3: TGTGCCAGCGGTCCCTGGGCGGGAGGGCCTATCGAGCAGTACTTC.

The V gene is TRBV27, the J gene TRBJ1-1; TRBD1 might be the D (5 bases). Germline CDR1 is MNHEY and CDR2 is SMNVEV (reference sequence). This CDR3 has 12 residues. Trimming shortened V by 2 bases and J by 10 bases, and 11 bases separated the two germline ends. The CDR3 is CASSLRGGTAFF. The CDR3 region has the DNA TGTGCCAGCAGTTTACGGGGAGGGACAGCTTTCTTT.

V and J are TRBV30 and TRBJ1-1; D unresolved. The CDR3 totals 12 residues. V was shortened by 5 bases and J by 1 base, with 8 bases between the two germline ends. The germline V gene encodes CDR1 GTSNPN and CDR2 SVGIG (reference sequence). CDR3 bases: TGTGCCTGGGAACGGGGGAACACTGAAGCTTTCTTT. It translates to CAWERGNTEAFF.

J is TRBJ1-2 and V is TRBV6-6; possible D gene TRBD1, 6 bases. This CDR3 has 14 residues. V lost 6 bases and J 5 bases, leaving 16 bases between the germline ends. Germline V gene sequence: CDR1 MNHNY, CDR2 SVGAGI (reference sequence). Here the CDR3 DNA reads TGTGCCAGCAGGGCGACAGGAACGGCGTATGGCTACACCTTC. Protein: CASRATGTAYGYTF.

The rearrangement uses TRBV11-2 and TRBJ1-2; D remains ambiguous. The CDR3 loop spans 15 amino acids. Germline CDR1 and CDR2: SGHAT and FQNNGV. With 1 base removed from V and 0 bases from J, the gap between germline ends came to 9 bases. CDR3 nucleotides: TGTGCCAGCAGCTTAGGTAGACTTACTAACTATGGCTACACCTTC. This encodes CASSLGRLTNYGYTF.

This chain connects TRBV4-2 to TRBJ1-1; a possible D gene is TRBD1 (6 bases). Trimming left V 0 bases short and J 1 base short, with 15 bases between. Germline CDR1 is LGHNA and CDR2 is YNFKEQ. The CDR3 covers 17 residues. In nucleotides, the CDR3 is TGTGCCAGCAGCCAAGATGACAGGTCCCCTTGGAACACTGAAGCTTTCTTT. It yields the protein CASSQDDRSPWNTEAFF.

The chain carries TRBV2 and TRBJ2-1; possible D gene TRBD2, 6 bases. There are 19 residues in the CDR3. The germline V and J ends were trimmed by 2 bases and 0 bases, with 20 bases remaining between them. From germline, CDR1 is SNHLY and CDR2 FYNNEI. The CDR3 loop is CASSEFESTAGLSYNEQFF. CDR3 DNA: TGTGCCAGCAGTGAATTTGAATCTACGGCGGGACTCTCCTACAATGAGCAGTTCTTC. Together with reference TRBV2 and TRBJ2-1, the CDR3 gives the full variable domain: EPEVTQTPSHQVTQMGQEVILRCVPISNHLYFYWYRQILGQKVEFLVSFYNNEISEKSEIFDDQFSVERPDGSNFTLKIRSTKLEDSAMYFCASSEFESTAGLSYNEQFFGPGTRLTVL.

The rearrangement links TRBV4-1 to TRBJ1-2, with D unclear. The germline gives CDR1 MGHRA, CDR2 YSYEKL. This CDR3 has 15 residues. V lost 1 base to trimming and J lost 4 bases, with 13 bases between them. The CDR3 region is CASSQGDTVTYGYTF. The CDR3 coding sequence is TGCGCCAGCAGCCAAGGAGATACCGTTACCTATGGCTACACCTTC.

This clone was detected once. The V call is TRBV30, the J call TRBJ1-2; D not certain. The CDR3 sequence is 17 residues long. Germline V lookup: CDR1 GTSNPN, CDR2 SVGIG (reference sequence). Trimming shortened V by 1 base and J by 0 bases, and 18 bases separated the two germline ends. The CDR3: CAWSGVGAVLPNYGYTF. CDR3 DNA: TGTGCCTGGAGTGGGGTGGGCGCAGTGTTACCTAACTATGGCTACACCTTC.

CDR3 coding DNA: TGTGCCAGCAGCTTGAGACAGGGAAATTCACCCCTCCACTTT. This translates into CASSLRQGNSPLHF. The chain carries TRBV5-6 and TRBJ1-6; TRBD1 matches at 7 bases. The germline gives CDR1 SGHDT, CDR2 YYEEEE. This CDR3 contains 14 residues. The V and J ends lost 1 base and 7 bases, in that order; junction bases with no gene match: 2. The full variable domain, in which reference TRBV5-6 and TRBJ1-6 provide the parts outside the CDR3, is DAGVTQSPTHLIKTRGQQVTLRCSPKSGHDTVSWYQQALGQGPQFIFQYYEEEERQRGNFPDRFSGHQFPNYSSELNVNALLLGDSALYLCASSLRQGNSPLHFGNGTRLTVT.

The chain joins TRBV28 to TRBJ1-5; D ambiguous. Between the trimmed V and J ends, which lost 1 base and 6 bases, there was a span of 4 bases. The CDR3 consists of 12 residues. The germline V gene has CDR1 MDHEN and CDR2 SYDVKM. CDR3 sequence (DNA): TGTGCCAGCAGTTTATTTAGTCAGCCCCAGCATTTT. Its protein is CASSLFSQPQHF.

The J gene is TRBJ2-3, the V gene TRBV5-1; the match to TRBD1 covers 12 bases. This CDR3 comprises 14 residues. V lost 5 bases to trimming and J lost 6 bases; unmatched junction nucleotides: 4. Germline V CDR1 and CDR2: SGHRS, YFSETQ. CDR3 DNA: TGCGCCAGCAGAGGGACAGGGGGCGCGGATACGCAGTATTTT. Protein: CASRGTGGADTQYF.

As to this clone: At one of its ends the junction is not consistent with the germline gene, which may arise from a read error. The V and J genes are TRBV30 and TRBJ1-2; D is unclear. CDR1 is GTSNPN, CDR2 SVGIG, per germline (reference sequence). This CDR3 region has 13 residues. This CDR3 is CARSVQVSYGYTF. The CDR3 DNA sequence: TGTGCCCGGAGTGTTCAGGTGTCCTATGGCTACACCTTC.

This chain uses TRBV6-4 with TRBJ1-2; 11 bases align to TRBD1. The germline gives CDR1 MRHNA, CDR2 SNTAGT. The CDR3 is 14 residues long. Trimming took 5 bases from V and 2 from J; bases not matched to a gene: 1. For the CDR3, the DNA is TGTGCCAGCAGTCGGGACAGGGGGAACTATGGCTACACCTTC. Its protein is CASSRDRGNYGYTF.

The table lists this clone with a few counts. The chain is built from TRBV30 and TRBJ1-2; D is possibly TRBD1 (6 bases). CDR1 is GTSNPN and CDR2 is SVGIG in the germline V gene (reference sequence). The CDR3 runs to 14 residues. V was pared by 4 bases and J by 4 bases, with 16 bases between. The CDR3 is CAWTPDRGAYGYTF. CDR3 bases: TGTGCCTGGACCCCGGACCGGGGGGCCTATGGCTACACCTTC. The full variable domain, with the rest looked up from reference TRBV30 and TRBJ1-2, is SQTIHQWPATLVQPVGSPLSLECTVEGTSNPNLYWYRQAAGRGLQLLFYSVGIGQISSEVPQNLSASRPQDRQFILSSKKLLLSDSGFYLCAWTPDRGAYGYTFGSGTRLTVV.

This clone was seen only a few times. The chain recombines TRBV28 with TRBJ1-5; possible D gene TRBD1, 5 bases. The germline gives CDR1 MDHEN, CDR2 SYDVKM. The ends were cut back, 5 bases at V and 5 bases at J, with 19 bases in the middle. This CDR3 is built from 16 residues. CDR3 bases: TGTGCCAGCAGTCCCAAATCCTGGGGGGACTATCAGCCCCAGCATTTT. Translated, it gives CASSPKSWGDYQPQHF.

The chain uses TRBV9 and TRBJ1-2, with D possibly TRBD1 on 5 matching bases. V dropped 0 bases and J dropped 3 bases, with 18 bases sitting between them. The CDR3 has 17 residues. From germline, CDR1 is SGDLS and CDR2 YYNGEE. The CDR3 reads CASSVDVQGTNDYGYTF. DNA for the CDR3: TGTGCCAGCAGCGTAGACGTCCAGGGAACCAATGACTATGGCTACACCTTC.

The rearrangement uses TRBV27 and TRBJ1-1; 9 nucleotides align to TRBD1. Looked up from germline, CDR1 is MNHEY and CDR2 is SMNVEV (reference sequence). With 8 bases clipped from V and 5 bases from J, the junction kept 6 bases outside the gene matches. This CDR3 comprises 13 residues. The CDR3 loop reads CASSRDRVTEAFF. DNA of the CDR3: TGTGCCAGCTCCCGGGACAGGGTGACTGAAGCTTTCTTT.

The chain has TRBV30 and TRBJ2-1; no clear D gene. Germline V gene data show CDR1 as GTSNPN and CDR2 as SVGIG (reference sequence). V was clipped by 1 base and J by 0 bases, with 13 bases between them. The CDR3 totals 16 residues. This CDR3 is CAWSDLTVSSYNEQFF. The DNA of the CDR3 is TGTGCCTGGAGTGATCTTACAGTAAGCTCCTACAATGAGCAGTTCTTC. The full variable domain, completed using reference TRBV30 and TRBJ2-1, is SQTIHQWPATLVQPVGSPLSLECTVEGTSNPNLYWYRQAAGRGLQLLFYSVGIGQISSEVPQNLSASRPQDRQFILSSKKLLLSDSGFYLCAWSDLTVSSYNEQFFGPGTRLTVL.

The CDR3 nucleotides read TGTGCCAGCAGCGTAGATGGACAGGGCCTCTACAATGAGCAGTTCTTC. It codes for CASSVDGQGLYNEQFF. The rearrangement uses TRBV9 and TRBJ2-1; 8 nucleotides match TRBD1. V was clipped by 0 bases and J by 3 bases; unmatched bases: 5. Germline V lookup: CDR1 SGDLS, CDR2 YYNGEE. The CDR3 sequence is 16 residues long.

The chain is built from TRBV11-3 and TRBJ2-1; tentative D call: TRBD2 (6 bases). The germline V gene encodes CDR1 SGHNT and CDR2 YENEEA. The CDR3 runs to 14 residues. V lost 6 bases to trimming and J lost 5 bases, with 14 bases between them. The CDR3 region is CASSTTGDNNEQFF. In DNA, the CDR3 is TGTGCCAGCAGTACAACGGGAGATAACAATGAGCAGTTCTTC.

V gene TRBV6-1 combines with J gene TRBJ2-3, with TRBD2 as a possible D gene (5 bases). This CDR3 region has 14 residues. V lost 6 bases and J lost 5, with 15 bases in between. CDR1 MNHNS and CDR2 SASEGT come from the germline V gene. Here the CDR3 reads CASRSGKGLDTQYF. The CDR3 DNA reads TGTGCCAGCAGGAGCGGAAAAGGTTTAGATACGCAGTATTTT.

This chain uses TRBV5-1 with TRBJ1-1; D unresolved. CDR3 length equals 13 residues. V lost 6 bases, J lost 0 bases, and 9 bases lay in between. Germline CDR1 and CDR2: SGHRS and YFSETQ. CDR3 DNA sequence: TGCGCCAGCAACCAGGAGGTGAACACTGAAGCTTTCTTT. Its translation: CASNQEVNTEAFF.

This clone appeared a few times. The V gene is TRBV5-6, the J gene TRBJ1-5; D uncertain. Between the trimmed V and J ends, which lost 1 base and 6 bases, there was a span of 8 bases. There are 13 residues in the CDR3. Germline CDR1 reads SGHDT; CDR2 reads YYEEEE. The CDR3 sequence is CASSLRGVQPQHF. The CDR3, as DNA: TGTGCCAGCAGCTTGCGGGGTGTTCAGCCCCAGCATTTT.

The chain uses TRBV11-2 and TRBJ1-5; 7 bases fit TRBD1. Looked up from germline, CDR1 is SGHAT and CDR2 is FQNNGV. This CDR3 comprises 13 residues. V was pared by 2 bases and J by 7 bases, with 2 bases of the junction left unmatched. CDR3 in DNA: TGTGCCAGCAGCTTAACAGGGGCCCAGCCCCAGCATTTT. It codes for CASSLTGAQPQHF.

The chain uses TRBV5-1 and TRBJ2-5; 7 bases map to TRBD2. J gave up 4 bases and V 4 bases, and 7 bases lay outside the gene matches. This CDR3 comprises 14 residues. Germline assignment: CDR1 SGHRS and CDR2 YFSETQ. CDR3: CASSPGIAGETQYF. CDR3 coding DNA: TGCGCCAGCAGCCCCGGGATAGCGGGAGAGACCCAGTACTTC.

The chain employs TRBV2 and TRBJ1-2; 7 bases align to TRBD1. Germline V gives CDR1 SNHLY, CDR2 FYNNEI. The CDR3 totals 14 residues. V gave up 6 bases and J gave up 3 bases; unmatched junction bases: 7. The CDR3 protein is CASRGDSRYYGYTF. CDR3 sequence (DNA): TGTGCCAGCAGAGGGGACAGCCGATACTATGGCTACACCTTC. Full variable domain (outside the CDR3, taken from reference TRBV2 and TRBJ1-2): EPEVTQTPSHQVTQMGQEVILRCVPISNHLYFYWYRQILGQKVEFLVSFYNNEISEKSEIFDDQFSVERPDGSNFTLKIRSTKLEDSAMYFCASRGDSRYYGYTFGSGTRLTVV.

The chain carries TRBV4-2 and TRBJ2-7; 12 nucleotides agree with TRBD1. V gave up 0 bases and J gave up 7 bases; unmatched junction bases: 4. In germline, CDR1 is LGHNA, CDR2 YNFKEQ. The CDR3 runs to 15 residues. The CDR3 sequence: CASSQEGQGAGEQYF. The CDR3, as DNA: TGTGCCAGCAGCCAAGAGGGACAGGGGGCCGGGGAGCAGTACTTC.

The chain combines TRBV19 with TRBJ2-1, with a possible D match to TRBD1 (5 bases). This CDR3 comprises 15 residues. The V gene lost 7 bases and the J gene lost 5 bases, with 18 bases spanning the gap. Per the germline V gene, CDR1 is LNHDA and CDR2 is SQIVND (reference sequence). The DNA of the CDR3 is TGTGCCAGTAATAAGGGGTTTCTTGGTGACAATGAGCAGTTCTTC. This gives the protein CASNKGFLGDNEQFF.